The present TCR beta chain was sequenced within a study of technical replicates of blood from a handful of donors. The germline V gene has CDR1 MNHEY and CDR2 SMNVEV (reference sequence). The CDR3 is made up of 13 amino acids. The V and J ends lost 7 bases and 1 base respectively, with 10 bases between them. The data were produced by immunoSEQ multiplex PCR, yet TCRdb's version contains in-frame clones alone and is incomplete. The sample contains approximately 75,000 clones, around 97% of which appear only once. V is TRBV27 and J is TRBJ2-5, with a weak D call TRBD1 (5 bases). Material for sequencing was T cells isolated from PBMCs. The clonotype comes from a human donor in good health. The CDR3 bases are TGTGCCAGCACCACAAGGGGCCAAGAGACCCAGTACTTC. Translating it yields CASTTRGQETQYF.